The 25 T cell receptor beta chains listed next were all sequenced from one sample in a study of blood T cell repertoires in COVID-19. Sequencing was performed with immunoSEQ multiplex PCR; in TCRdb, only in-frame clones are kept and a portion is missing. Of around 140,000 clones in the sample, around 80% are singletons; the top ten hold approximately 16%. Sample: peripheral blood. The receptors derive from a human donor with acute or convalescent COVID-19. The donor label of this sample is uncertain.

As DNA, the CDR3 is TGTGCCAGCAGCCCACAGCAGGGCACTGAAGCTTTCTTT. This sequence encodes CASSPQQGTEAFF. The genes are TRBV12-3 or TRBV12-4 and TRBJ1-1; D may be TRBD1 (5 bases). Trimming left V 6 bases short and J 4 bases short, with 12 bases between. CDR3 length equals 13 residues.

The gene calls are TRBV3-1 (or the pseudogene TRBV3-2) and TRBJ2-4; 7 nucleotides align to TRBD1. From germline, CDR1 is LGHDT and CDR2 YNNKEL (reference sequence). Trimming took 5 bases from V and 3 from J; bases not matched to a gene: 7. CDR3 size: 15 residues. CDR3 region: CASSSTGASKNIQYF. Here the CDR3 DNA reads TGTGCCAGCAGCTCTACAGGGGCAAGCAAAAACATTCAGTACTTC.

The rearrangement joins TRBV19 to TRBJ2-2; 9 bases are shared with TRBD2. The germline V gene has CDR1 LNHDA and CDR2 SQIVND (reference sequence). The CDR3 runs to 16 residues. V was pared by 7 bases and J by 5 bases, with 11 bases of the junction left unmatched. The CDR3 sequence is CASTRQRGAGTGELFF. Here the CDR3 DNA reads TGTGCCAGTACCCGCCAGCGGGGGGCAGGAACCGGGGAGCTGTTTTTT.

The chain employs TRBV7-2 and TRBJ1-3; D is undetermined. Trimming took 1 base from V and 0 from J, leaving 10 bases between them. The germline gives CDR1 SGHTA, CDR2 FQGNSA. This CDR3 has 16 amino acids. The CDR3: CASSLERGASGNTIYF. As DNA, the CDR3 is TGTGCCAGCAGCTTAGAGAGAGGCGCCTCTGGAAACACCATATATTTT. Looking up the rest from reference TRBV7-2 and TRBJ1-3 gives the full variable domain: GAGVSQSPSNKVTEKGKDVELRCDPISGHTALYWYRQSLGQGLEFLIYFQGNSAPDKSGLPSDRFSAERTGGSVSTLTIQRTQQEDSAVYLCASSLERGASGNTIYFGEGSWLTVV.

V is TRBV19 and J is TRBJ1-1; D unresolved. Deletions cut 9 bases from V and 3 bases from J, with 23 bases between. This CDR3 contains 16 residues. Germline CDR1 is LNHDA and CDR2 is SQIVND (reference sequence). For the CDR3, the DNA is TGTGCCAGCATCCCACGGATGGGTCTCGGGGACACTGAAGCTTTCTTT. Its translation: CASIPRMGLGDTEAFF.

V usage is TRBV18 and J usage is TRBJ1-6; 8 positions agree with TRBD1. V gave up 6 bases and J gave up 2 bases; unmatched junction bases: 9. CDR1 KGHSH and CDR2 LQKENI come from the germline V gene. CDR3 length: 17 residues. The CDR3 DNA follows: TGTGCCAGCTCCCTCGACAGGGGAGTCACCTATAATTCACCCCTCCACTTT. Encoded protein: CASSLDRGVTYNSPLHF.

The rearrangement joins TRBV7-2 to TRBJ1-2; 8 nucleotides align to TRBD1. V dropped 4 bases and J dropped 6; count of bases not matched to a gene: 10. The CDR3 is 15 residues long. CDR1 and CDR2 from the germline V gene are SGHTA and FQGNSA. This chain's CDR3 is CASSWTTGAWDGYTF. The CDR3 coding sequence is TGTGCCAGCAGCTGGACGACAGGGGCGTGGGATGGCTACACCTTC.

The J gene is TRBJ1-1, the V gene TRBV18; 11 nucleotides match TRBD1. The trim removed 0 bases at V and 4 bases at J, leaving 4 bases unmatched. The CDR3 contains 16 residues. Germline values: CDR1 KGHSH, CDR2 LQKENI. The CDR3, as DNA: TGTGCCAGCTCACCACCTGGGACAGGGGGGTTCACTGAAGCTTTCTTT. It encodes CASSPPGTGGFTEAFF.

The genes are TRBV4-3 and TRBJ2-7; 8 bases map to TRBD2. Germline loops: CDR1 LGHNA, CDR2 YSLEER. This CDR3 has 15 residues. V lost 0 bases and J lost 4; bases outside the gene matches: 5. The CDR3 DNA is TGCGCCAGCAGCCAAGATTTCGGGGGGGCGTACGAGCAGTACTTC. Residues: CASSQDFGGAYEQYF.

This clone was recorded once. The chain employs TRBV5-1 and TRBJ2-5; TRBD2 agrees at 8 bases. V dropped 4 bases and J dropped 4; count of bases not matched to a gene: 6. This CDR3 spans 14 amino acids. Germline V gene lookup returns CDR1 SGHRS and CDR2 YFSETQ. For the CDR3, the DNA is TGCGCCAGCAGCCCGGGACTAGTTAGAGAGACCCAGTACTTC. This sequence encodes CASSPGLVRETQYF.

The chain couples TRBV18 to TRBJ2-5, with no clear D. CDR1 is KGHSH, CDR2 LQKENI, per germline. Trimming pared 6 bases from V and 1 base from J, leaving 18 bases between. CDR3 length equals 16 residues. Here the CDR3 reads CASSSGVSPFQETQYF. CDR3 DNA: TGTGCCAGCTCTTCAGGCGTCAGTCCCTTCCAAGAGACCCAGTACTTC.

The chain links TRBV19 to TRBJ1-2; TRBD1 might be the D (6 bases). The germline V gene has CDR1 LNHDA and CDR2 SQIVND (reference sequence). Trimming stripped 6 bases from V and 2 bases from J, with 13 bases between. The CDR3 totals 14 residues. CDR3 residues: CASSPLDSNYGYTF. The CDR3 DNA sequence: TGTGCCAGTAGCCCCCTGGACAGCAACTATGGCTACACCTTC.

This clone was recorded only once. The chain has TRBV7-7 and TRBJ2-3; 7 bases map to TRBD1. Germline V gene sequence: CDR1 SSHAT, CDR2 FNYEAQ (reference sequence). J was trimmed by 2 bases and V by 4 bases; bases with no gene match: 3. The CDR3 is made up of 14 amino acids. In DNA form, the CDR3 reads TGTGCCAGCAGCTCGGGACAGATCACAGATACGCAGTATTTT. Translating it yields CASSSGQITDTQYF.

V usage is TRBV2 and J usage is TRBJ1-2; D ambiguous. Germline values: CDR1 SNHLY, CDR2 FYNNEI. V lost 3 bases and J 4 bases, leaving 6 bases between the germline ends. This CDR3 contains 12 residues. The CDR3 protein is CASSDRFYGYTF. Here the CDR3 DNA reads TGTGCCAGCAGTGACCGTTTCTATGGCTACACCTTC.

This clone has more than one count but fewer than ten. The gene calls are TRBV9 and TRBJ1-3; a weak D match, TRBD1 (5 bases). V was clipped by 0 bases and J by 4 bases, with 11 bases between them. Germline values: CDR1 SGDLS, CDR2 YYNGEE. The CDR3 is 15 amino acids. The CDR3 DNA reads TGTGCCAGCAGCGTAGACCCAGGGCAAGGAAACACCATATATTTT. Amino acid sequence: CASSVDPGQGNTIYF.

The chain employs TRBV27 and TRBJ1-1; possible D gene TRBD1, 6 bases. This CDR3 region has 14 residues. V was pared by 6 bases and J by 13 bases, with 24 bases between. Per germline, CDR1 MNHEY and CDR2 SMNVEV (reference sequence). The CDR3 DNA reads as TGTGCCAGCAGGCCTACAGGGCGGGGGCCTGATCATTTCTTT. This translates into CASRPTGRGPDHFF.

V is TRBV4-2 and J is TRBJ1-1; D gene uncertain. There are 14 residues in the CDR3. Germline V CDR1 and CDR2: LGHNA, YNFKEQ. V was clipped by 1 base and J by 6 bases, with 12 bases between them. CDR3 DNA sequence: TGTGCCAGCAGCCAAGGACAAGTGAGTCCTGAAGCTTTCTTT. It translates to CASSQGQVSPEAFF.

DNA of the CDR3: TGTGCCAGCAGGGTAACTCGGGACACTGAAGCTTTCTTT. This gives the protein CASRVTRDTEAFF. The rearrangement links TRBV7-2 to TRBJ1-1; D unclear. The CDR3 loop spans 13 amino acids. Looked up from germline, CDR1 is SGHTA and CDR2 is FQGNSA. Trimming shortened V by 6 bases and J by 3 bases, and 11 bases separated the two germline ends.

This clone showed up just once. V gene TRBV10-3 combines with J gene TRBJ1-2; the D gene is possibly TRBD1 (6 bases). From germline, CDR1 is ENHRY and CDR2 SYGVKD. The CDR3 is made up of 13 amino acids. V lost 7 bases, J lost 3 bases, and 12 bases lay in between. CDR3: CAITRQVHYGYTF. CDR3 bases: TGTGCCATCACTAGACAGGTTCACTATGGCTACACCTTC.

The sample holds a few counts of this clone. The chain couples TRBV29-1 to TRBJ1-2; possible D gene TRBD1, 5 bases. The CDR3 loop spans 12 amino acids. Trimming left V 5 bases short and J 1 base short, with 8 bases between. Germline V gene sequence: CDR1 SQVTM, CDR2 ANQGSEA. Here the CDR3 DNA reads TGCAGCGTTACAGGCGGTAACTATGGCTACACCTTC. It translates to CSVTGGNYGYTF.

The chain joins TRBV7-3 to TRBJ2-3; 12 bases match TRBD2. CDR1 and CDR2 from the germline V gene are SGHTA and FQGTGA. This CDR3 spans 17 amino acids. Trimming took 5 bases from V and 1 from J; bases not matched to a gene: 7. CDR3 DNA sequence: TGTGCCAGCAGCCCCAGGACTAGCGGGGCAGGCACAGATACGCAGTATTTT. It is translated as CASSPRTSGAGTDTQYF.

The gene calls are TRBV7-2 and TRBJ1-4; 10 nucleotides line up with TRBD1. Germline lookup yields CDR1 SGHTA and CDR2 FQGNSA. V shed 5 bases and J 3 bases; nucleotides not matched to a gene: 6. The CDR3 has 16 residues. The CDR3: CASSLGQGFPNEKLFF. CDR3 coding DNA: TGTGCCAGCAGCCTGGGACAGGGGTTCCCTAATGAAAAACTGTTTTTT.

The gene calls are TRBV4-1 and TRBJ1-2; D is undetermined. Germline V gene data show CDR1 as MGHRA and CDR2 as YSYEKL. V was clipped by 0 bases and J by 4 bases, with 9 bases between them. The CDR3 consists of 14 residues. The CDR3 coding sequence is TGCGCCAGCAGCCAAGACTCCGGGGTCTATGGCTACACCTTC. It yields the protein CASSQDSGVYGYTF.

The genes are TRBV5-5 and TRBJ1-2; 7 bases map to TRBD1. V shed 2 bases and J 1 base; nucleotides not matched to a gene: 8. Germline V gene sequence: CDR1 SGHKS, CDR2 YYEKEE (reference sequence). There are 16 residues in the CDR3. CDR3 DNA: TGTGCCAGCAGCTTTACAGGGGCCAGGGGTAACTATGGCTACACCTTC. Protein sequence: CASSFTGARGNYGYTF.

This clone has just a few counts. The sample contains more than one DNA sequence encoding this CDR3. This rearrangement joins TRBV7-2 to TRBJ1-3, with D uncertain. The length of the CDR3 is 12 residues. The germline gives CDR1 SGHTA, CDR2 FQGNSA. Trimming removed 4 bases from V and 4 bases from J, with 5 bases in between. CDR3: CASSSRGNTIYF. In nucleotides, the CDR3 is TGTGCCAGCAGCTCCAGGGGAAACACCATATATTTT.